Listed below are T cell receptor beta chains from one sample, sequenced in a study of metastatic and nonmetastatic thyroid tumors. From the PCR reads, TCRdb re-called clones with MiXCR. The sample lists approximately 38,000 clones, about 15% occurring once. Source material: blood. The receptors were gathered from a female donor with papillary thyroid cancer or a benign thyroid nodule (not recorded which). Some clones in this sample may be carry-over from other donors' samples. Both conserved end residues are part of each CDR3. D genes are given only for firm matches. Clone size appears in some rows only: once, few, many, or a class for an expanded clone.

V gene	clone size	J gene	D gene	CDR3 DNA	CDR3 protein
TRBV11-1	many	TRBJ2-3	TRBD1	TGTGCCAGCAGCTCCGAGACAGGACAGGCAGATACGCAGTATTTT	CASSSETGQADTQYF
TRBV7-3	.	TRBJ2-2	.	TGTGCCAGTAGCATCCCTAGCACCGGTGAGCTGTTTTTT	CASSIPSTGELFF
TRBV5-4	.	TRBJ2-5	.	TGTGCCAGCAGCTCCGGAGAGACCCAGTACTTC	CASSSGETQYF
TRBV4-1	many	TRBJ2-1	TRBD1	TGCGCCAGCAGCGTGGGACAGGGGGGGGACGAGCAGTTCTTC	CASSVGQGGDEQFF
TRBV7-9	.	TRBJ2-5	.	TGTGCCAGCAGCTCCGGGTGGGAGACCCAGTACTTC	CASSSGWETQYF
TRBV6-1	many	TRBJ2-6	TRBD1	TGTGCCAGCAGTGGACAGGGGGCTGGGGCCAACGTCCTGACTTTC	CASSGQGAGANVLTF
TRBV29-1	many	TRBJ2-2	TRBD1	TGCAGCTTTGACAGGGAGTCCGTCACCGGGGAGCTGTTTTTT	CSFDRESVTGELFF
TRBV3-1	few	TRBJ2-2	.	TGTGCCAGCAGCCAAGGTCGGGGTTGGTCGGTGTTTTTT	CASSQGRGWSVFF
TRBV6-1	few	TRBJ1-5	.	TGTGCCAGCACTGAACTGCCCCAGCACTTT	CASTELPQHF
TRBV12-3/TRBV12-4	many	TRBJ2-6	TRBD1	TGTGCCACCCCCCGAAGGGGGCGGGGGGCCAACGTCCTGACTTTC	CATPRRGRGANVLTF